The 10 T cell receptor beta chains in this list originate from one sample, sequenced in a study of cytotoxic CD8 clonotypes in ibrutinib-treated CLL. Profiling relied on immunoSEQ multiplex PCR, and the TCRdb table lists in-frame clones only, not all of them. This table has tens of thousands of clones, approximately 71% appearing once. The starting material was PBMCs, obtained after 12 months of ibrutinib treatment. The receptors shown here come from a human donor with chronic lymphocytic leukemia.

CDR3 region: CASSYAPDRGDGYTF. The CDR3 nucleotides read TGTGCCAGCAGTTACGCACCTGACAGGGGGGATGGCTACACCTTC. The chain uses TRBV6-6 and TRBJ1-2; 9 bases align to TRBD1. Germline V gives CDR1 MNHNY, CDR2 SVGAGI (reference sequence). The CDR3 sequence is 15 residues long. V lost 2 bases to trimming and J lost 6 bases; unmatched junction nucleotides: 7.

V and J are TRBV4-1 and TRBJ1-5; 7 nucleotides agree with TRBD1. CDR1 is MGHRA and CDR2 is YSYEKL in the germline V gene. This CDR3 is built from 16 residues. J gave up 7 bases and V 4 bases, and 13 bases lay outside the gene matches. CDR3 DNA: TGCGCCAGCAGCCGGACACGGGACAGCGTGGCACAGCCCCAGCATTTT. Protein: CASSRTRDSVAQPQHF.

The CDR3 region has the DNA TGTGCCAGCAGTTCCCTACTTAGCAATCAGCCCCAGCATTTT. As protein: CASSSLLSNQPQHF. The genes are TRBV27 and TRBJ1-5; the D is unclear. The ends were cut back, 4 bases at V and 0 bases at J, with 7 bases in the middle. The CDR3 is made up of 14 amino acids. Germline values: CDR1 MNHEY, CDR2 SMNVEV (reference sequence).

The chain recombines TRBV6-6 with TRBJ1-5; the D gene is possibly TRBD1 (5 bases). Germline CDR1 MNHNY, CDR2 SVGAGI (reference sequence). Trimming shortened V by 7 bases and J by 2 bases, and 18 bases separated the two germline ends. This CDR3 comprises 16 residues. This CDR3 is CASTLGGVMGNQPQHF. The CDR3 region has the DNA TGTGCCAGCACTCTCGGGGGGGTTATGGGCAATCAGCCCCAGCATTTT.

This clone showed up just once. This sequence joins TRBV4-2 and TRBJ2-1; 8 nucleotides agree with TRBD2. Germline assignment: CDR1 LGHNA and CDR2 YNFKEQ. V shed 0 bases and J 0 bases; nucleotides not matched to a gene: 1. CDR3 length equals 16 residues. Here the CDR3 reads CASSQEGTSSYNEQFF. As DNA, the CDR3 is TGTGCCAGCAGCCAAGAAGGGACTAGCTCCTACAATGAGCAGTTCTTC.

This clone was observed a handful of times. The V call is TRBV4-1, the J call TRBJ1-5; the match to TRBD1 covers 7 bases. In germline, CDR1 is MGHRA, CDR2 YSYEKL. CDR3 size: 16 residues. V shed 3 bases, J shed 3 bases, and the junction held 8 bases outside the gene matches. CDR3 region: CASSHITGVPNQPQHF. The CDR3 nucleotides are TGCGCCAGCAGCCACATAACAGGGGTCCCCAATCAGCCCCAGCATTTT.

Only a few counts were recorded for this clone. The chain is built from TRBV27 and TRBJ1-2; 8 bases line up with TRBD1. CDR1 is MNHEY and CDR2 is SMNVEV in the germline V gene (reference sequence). This CDR3 has 13 amino acids. The J segment lost 8 bases and the V segment lost 0 bases, leaving 2 bases of the junction unmatched. CDR3 nucleotide sequence: TGTGCCAGCAGTTTATCGGCAGGGGGCGGCTACACCTTC. It encodes CASSLSAGGGYTF.

This chain links TRBV28 with TRBJ2-7; TRBD2 aligns across 7 bases. V lost 5 bases, J lost 3 bases, and 4 bases stayed unmatched. The CDR3 spans 13 residues. The germline CDR1 and CDR2 sequences are MDHEN and SYDVKM. The CDR3, as DNA: TGTGCCAGCAGTCTATCTAGCGGCTACGAGCAGTACTTC. Protein: CASSLSSGYEQYF.

J is TRBJ1-2 and V is TRBV18, with D uncertain. Germline loops: CDR1 KGHSH, CDR2 LQKENI. The CDR3 extends over 14 amino acids. Trimming pared 1 base from V and 2 bases from J, leaving 8 bases between. The CDR3 region has the DNA TGTGCCAGCTCACCACTCTCCGGGAACTATGGCTACACCTTC. Amino acid sequence: CASSPLSGNYGYTF.

Only a few counts were recorded for this clone. This sequence joins TRBV19 and TRBJ1-6; 7 nucleotides align to TRBD1. Germline assignment: CDR1 LNHDA and CDR2 SQIVND (reference sequence). V trimming: 4 bases; J trimming: 7 bases; junction bases outside the gene matches: 7. The CDR3 length is 15 residues. For the CDR3, the DNA is TGTGCCAGTAGTAGATCCGGGACAGAAAATTCACCCCTCCACTTT. Its protein is CASSRSGTENSPLHF. Combining the CDR3 with reference TRBV19 and TRBJ1-6 gives the whole variable domain DGGITQSPKYLFRKEGQNVTLSCEQNLNHDAMYWYRQDPGQGLRLIYYSQIVNDFQKGDIAEGYSVSREKKESFPLTVTSAQKNPTAFYLCASSRSGTENSPLHFGNGTRLTVT.